This TCR beta chain came from a study of siplizumab effects on memory and regulatory T cells. The V and J ends lost 5 bases and 2 bases respectively, with 7 bases between them. Germline V gene data show CDR1 as GTSNPN and CDR2 as SVGIG (reference sequence). CDR3 length equals 11 residues. Study-wide results and caveats: Proliferating CD4+ or CD8+ clones, roughly 75-96% of them, lacked an assignable naive or memory phenotype. For mappable alloreactive CD4+ clones, the mean Treg-derived fraction was 68.8% with siplizumab and roughly 26% in controls.

Details on this clone: Its specificity is unknown.

Assays examined 100,000 or so TCR templates per sample. Repertoires were generated with immunoSEQ multiplex PCR, while TCRdb's copy carries only in-frame clones and drops some. The data show some 65,000 clones, with roughly 88% seen just once and 1.5% to 2% held by the top ten. Sequencing was carried out using Tregs sorted from blood. This clonotype was obtained from a human donor in good health. V usage is TRBV30 and J usage is TRBJ2-7; TRBD1 is a possible D gene (6 bases). The CDR3 here is CAWGGTYEQYF. The CDR3 DNA sequence: TGTGCCTGGGGGGGCACCTACGAGCAGTACTTC.